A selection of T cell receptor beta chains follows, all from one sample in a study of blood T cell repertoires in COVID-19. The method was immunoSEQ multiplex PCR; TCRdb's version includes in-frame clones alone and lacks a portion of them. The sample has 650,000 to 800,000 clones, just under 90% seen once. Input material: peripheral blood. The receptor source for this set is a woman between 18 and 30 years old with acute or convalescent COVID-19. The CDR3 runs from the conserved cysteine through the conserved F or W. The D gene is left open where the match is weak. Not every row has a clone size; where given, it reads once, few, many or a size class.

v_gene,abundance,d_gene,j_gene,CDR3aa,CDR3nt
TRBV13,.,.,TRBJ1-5,CASSLGSGVRNQPQHF,TGTGCCAGCAGCCTGGGGTCAGGGGTAAGAAATCAGCCCCAGCATTTT
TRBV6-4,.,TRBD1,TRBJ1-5,CASSDSNETPGGVSTLSNQPQHF,TGTGCCAGCAGTGACTCAAATGAAACCCCAGGGGGCGTTTCAACATTGAGCAATCAGCCCCAGCATTTT
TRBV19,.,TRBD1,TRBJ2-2,CASSGQVNTGELFF,TGTGCCAGTAGCGGACAGGTGAACACCGGGGAGCTGTTTTTT
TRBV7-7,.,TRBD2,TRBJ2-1,CASSPLGLAAYNEQFF,TGTGCCAGCAGTCCACTCGGACTAGCGGCCTACAATGAGCAGTTCTTC
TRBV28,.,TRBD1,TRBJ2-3,CASSNDPIPWTGEEDTDTQYF,TGTGCCAGCAGCAACGACCCCATACCTTGGACAGGGGAGGAAGACACAGATACGCAGTATTTT
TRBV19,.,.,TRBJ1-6,CASSWQGANSPLHF,TGTGCCAGTAGTTGGCAGGGCGCTAATTCACCCCTCCACTTT
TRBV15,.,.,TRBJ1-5,CATSRALRTVKVYQPQHF,TGTGCCACCAGCAGAGCCCTGAGGACAGTGAAGGTTTATCAGCCCCAGCATTTT
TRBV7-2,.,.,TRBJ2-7,CASSLFAVSSYEQYF,TGTGCCAGCAGCTTATTCGCAGTCTCTTCCTACGAGCAGTACTTC
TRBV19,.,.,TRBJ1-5,CASSTPELNQPQHF,TGTGCCAGTAGCACCCCGGAGCTAAATCAGCCCCAGCATTTT
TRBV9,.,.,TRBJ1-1,CASSVDSMQTEAFF,TGTGCCAGCAGCGTAGACAGTATGCAAACTGAAGCTTTCTTT
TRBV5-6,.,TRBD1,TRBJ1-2,CASTPRGQGIRIGGYTF,TGTGCCAGCACCCCGAGGGGACAGGGGATAAGGATTGGCGGCTACACCTTC
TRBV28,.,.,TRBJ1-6,CASAAGAPYNSPLHF,TGTGCCAGCGCCGCAGGGGCCCCTTATAATTCACCCCTCCACTTT
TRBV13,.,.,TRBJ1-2,CASRSTVNYGYTF,TGTGCCAGCCGTTCGACAGTAAACTATGGCTACACCTTC
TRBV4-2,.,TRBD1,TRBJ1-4,CASSQERDRVNEKLFF,TGTGCCAGCAGCCAAGAACGGGACAGGGTCAATGAAAAACTGTTTTTT
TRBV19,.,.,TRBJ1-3,CASATGSGNTIYF,TGTGCCAGTGCAACAGGGTCTGGAAACACCATATATTTT
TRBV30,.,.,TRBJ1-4,CAWSRELREKLFF,TGTGCCTGGAGTCGAGAGTTACGTGAAAAACTGTTTTTT
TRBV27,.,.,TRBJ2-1,CASSLWGEKGYEQFF,TGTGCCAGCAGTTTATGGGGGGAAAAAGGCTATGAGCAGTTCTTC
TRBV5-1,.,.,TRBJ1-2,CASSLGQAEPYGYTF,TGCGCCAGCAGCTTGGGGCAGGCCGAACCCTATGGCTACACCTTC
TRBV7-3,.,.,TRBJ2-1,CASSLRLASYNEQFF,TGTGCCAGCAGCTTAAGGCTAGCGTCGTACAATGAGCAGTTCTTC
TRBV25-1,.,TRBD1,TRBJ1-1,CASSGRDRTFLNTEAFF,TGTGCCAGCAGTGGCCGGGACAGAACCTTTTTGAACACTGAAGCTTTCTTT
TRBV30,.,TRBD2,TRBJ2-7,CAWSRGVGYEQYF,TGTGCCTGGAGTCGGGGGGTAGGCTACGAGCAGTACTTC
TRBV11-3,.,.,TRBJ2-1,CASSQDKHNEQFF,TGTGCCAGCAGCCAAGACAAACACAATGAGCAGTTCTTC
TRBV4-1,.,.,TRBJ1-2,CASSLNRDTPNYGYTF,TGCGCCAGCAGCCTAAATCGGGACACCCCTAACTATGGCTACACCTTC
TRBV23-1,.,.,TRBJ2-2,CASSQSALPDTGELFF,TGCGCCAGCAGTCAATCAGCTCTCCCTGACACCGGGGAGCTGTTTTTT
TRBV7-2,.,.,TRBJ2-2,CASSLHGGGELFF,TGTGCCAGCAGCTTACACGGCGGGGGGGAGCTGTTTTTT
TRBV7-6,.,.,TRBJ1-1,CASSSREVGGTEAFF,TGTGCCAGCAGCTCACGGGAGGTAGGAGGCACTGAAGCTTTCTTT
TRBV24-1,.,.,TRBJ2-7,CATSDLEGGGTYEQYF,TGTGCCACCAGTGATTTGGAGGGGGGGGGAACCTACGAGCAGTACTTC
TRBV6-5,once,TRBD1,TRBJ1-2,CASRERTGAPDGYTF,TGTGCCAGCAGGGAGAGGACAGGGGCTCCTGATGGCTACACCTTC
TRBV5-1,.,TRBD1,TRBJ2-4,CASSLEGALAKNIQYF,TGCGCCAGCAGCTTGGAGGGGGCCCTAGCCAAAAACATTCAGTACTTC
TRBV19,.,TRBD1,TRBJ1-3,CASSQGQGAPSLRGNTIYF,TGTGCCAGTAGCCAAGGACAGGGGGCCCCTAGTCTCCGTGGAAACACCATATATTTT
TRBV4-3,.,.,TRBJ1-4,CASSQDKPTATNEKLFF,TGCGCCAGCAGCCAAGATAAACCCACAGCAACTAATGAAAAACTGTTTTTT
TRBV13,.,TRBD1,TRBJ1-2,CASSLGDRGPYGYTF,TGTGCCAGCAGCTTAGGAGACAGGGGGCCCTATGGCTACACCTTC
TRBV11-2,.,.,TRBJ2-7,CASSLDGGTVYEQYF,TGTGCCAGCAGCTTAGATGGCGGGACAGTCTACGAGCAGTACTTC
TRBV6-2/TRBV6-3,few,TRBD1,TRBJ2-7,CASSYSGTGRYEQYF,TGTGCCAGCAGTTACTCTGGGACAGGTCGGTACGAGCAGTACTTC
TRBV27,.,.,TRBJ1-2,CASSSGKEGYTF,TGTGCCAGCAGTTCAGGGAAGGAGGGCTACACCTTC
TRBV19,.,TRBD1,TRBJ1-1,CASSSLGQGTTEAFF,TGTGCCAGTAGTTCCCTAGGACAGGGGACAACTGAAGCTTTCTTT
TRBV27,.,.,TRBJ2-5,CTSRGFNKETQYF,TGTACTAGTCGGGGTTTTAATAAAGAGACCCAGTACTTC
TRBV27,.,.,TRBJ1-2,CASSLPRGGYTF,TGTGCCAGCAGTCTACCCAGGGGAGGCTACACCTTC
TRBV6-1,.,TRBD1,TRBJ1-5,CASSDRTGVYQPQHF,TGTGCCAGCAGTGACAGGACAGGGGTGTATCAGCCCCAGCATTTT
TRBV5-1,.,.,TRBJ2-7,CASSIAVSSYEQYF,TGCGCCAGCAGCATAGCGGTTTCTTCCTACGAGCAGTACTTC
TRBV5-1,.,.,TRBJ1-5,CASSFGGDQPQHF,TGCGCCAGCAGCTTTGGGGGGGATCAGCCCCAGCATTTT
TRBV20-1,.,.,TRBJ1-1,CSPSVGTEAFF,TGCAGTCCATCGGTCGGGACTGAAGCTTTCTTT